This section outlines one T cell receptor (beta chain) sequence together with its context. Its antigen is currently unknown. Caucasian, healthy and from Russia, the donors were aged between about 6 and 90. In each sample, at least 6.5 million PBMCs were isolated. The sample comes from a study of blood T cells in healthy people across ages. General study points: Per-million-T-cell TCR beta diversity fell roughly linearly with age.

Together with a sample-barcoded 5' primer, a J-beta primer mix was included in a second PCR lasting about 6 to 11 cycles. All samples gave at least 2.5 million CDR3-containing paired-end reads. TCRdb reanalysed the 5' RACE reads using MiXCR and keeps one entry per CDR3 protein. This sample yields under 2,000,000 distinct CDR3 sequences, of which around 50% are seen a single time; around 2.1% belongs to the top ten. The sequenced sample was blood. The receptor was derived from a woman between 40 and 50 years old in good health.

The CDR3 region is CASSYRSPGQAGHEQFF. The CDR3 nucleotides read TGTGCCAGCAGCTACCGGTCCCCCGGACAGGCGGGCCATGAGCAGTTCTTC. The V and J genes are TRBV6-2 or TRBV6-3 and TRBJ2-1; 7 bases match TRBD1. Germline CDR1 and CDR2: MNHEY and SVGEGT. This CDR3 spans 17 amino acids. The ends lost 6 bases at V and 8 bases at J; junction bases unmatched: 19.